This passage covers 5 T cell receptor beta chains from one sample sequenced in a study of PD-1 blockade in classical Hodgkin lymphoma. The repertoire was sequenced with immunoSEQ multiplex PCR; TCRdb's copy has only in-frame clones and lacks some. The data hold about 150,000 clones, with around four fifths observed a single time. Every single patient, without exception, relapsed after autologous stem cell transplantation, and brentuximab vedotin exposure varied. The sequenced sample was peripheral blood mononuclear cells (PBMCs), obtained before the second cycle of nivolumab. The receptors shown here come from a human donor with classical Hodgkin lymphoma.

The rearrangement joins TRBV5-1 to TRBJ1-1; possibly TRBD1 for D (5 bases). The CDR3 is made up of 15 amino acids. V was pared by 0 bases and J by 0 bases, with 9 bases between. The V gene's germline CDR1 is SGHRS and CDR2 YFSETQ. CDR3 nucleotides: TGCGCCAGCAGCTTGGTTTGGGGGATGAACACTGAAGCTTTCTTT. Its translation: CASSLVWGMNTEAFF.

The gene calls are TRBV27 and TRBJ2-2; the match to TRBD1 covers 12 bases. CDR1 is MNHEY, CDR2 SMNVEV, per germline (reference sequence). V was clipped by 5 bases and J by 5 bases; unmatched bases: 12. The CDR3 has 18 residues. In DNA form, the CDR3 reads TGTGCCAGCAGTCCGGGACAGGGGGCGGTAGCTCCTACCGGGGAGCTGTTTTTT. Protein: CASSPGQGAVAPTGELFF.

This chain uses TRBV9 with TRBJ1-3, with D possibly TRBD1 on 5 matching bases. The CDR3 sequence is 15 residues long. V lost 1 base and J 4 bases, leaving 12 bases between the germline ends. Looked up from germline, CDR1 is SGDLS and CDR2 is YYNGEE. The CDR3 loop reads CASSVSRDAGNTIYF. DNA of the CDR3: TGTGCCAGCAGCGTATCCCGGGACGCCGGAAACACCATATATTTT. Full variable domain (remainder filled in from reference TRBV9 and TRBJ1-3): DSGVTQTPKHLITATGQRVTLRCSPRSGDLSVYWYQQSLDQGLQFLIQYYNGEERAKGNILERFSAQQFPDLHSELNLSSLELGDSALYFCASSVSRDAGNTIYFGEGSWLTVV.

The CDR3 DNA is TGTGCCAGTAGACCGGTGGCTAGCACAGATACGCAGTATTTT. It translates to CASRPVASTDTQYF. The chain couples TRBV19 to TRBJ2-3; D not certain. With 6 bases removed from V and 0 bases from J, the gap between germline ends came to 10 bases. The CDR3 extends over 14 amino acids. Germline-derived CDR1 and CDR2 are LNHDA and SQIVND (reference sequence).

This clone has ten or more counts. The J gene is TRBJ1-6, the V gene TRBV13, with 10 bases that match TRBD1. V shed 2 bases, J shed 9 bases, and the junction held 4 bases outside the gene matches. This CDR3 has 15 residues. Germline CDR1 reads PRHDT; CDR2 reads FYEKMQ (reference sequence). As DNA, the CDR3 is TGTGCCAGCAGCTTACGACAGGGGGCAGGTTCACCCCTCCACTTT. This sequence encodes CASSLRQGAGSPLHF.